These 11 T cell receptor beta chains originate from one sample sequenced in a study of glioma-infiltrating T cells (TCRdb year 2016). Data came from an Illumina MiSeq. TCR alpha and beta CDR3 regions were amplified with the iRepertoire nested amplicon-rescue multiplex PCR (arm-PCR) platform from RNA. TCRdb trimmed the raw reads at Q25, called clones with MiXCR and kept productive beta chains. Identical CDR3 protein sequences are pooled into one entry, listed with their most common genes and DNA. The sample yields around 99,000 distinct CDR3 sequences; less than 30% were counted once. The ten largest clones add up to about 30% of the sample. Material for sequencing was glioma tissue, nonneoplastic brain tissue, or PBMCs (not recorded which). All receptors come from a human donor with low-grade glioma or glioblastoma, undergoing nonglioma brain surgery, or in good health (not recorded which).

The chain couples TRBV19 to TRBJ2-2; D gene unclear. This CDR3 contains 14 residues. The germline V gene has CDR1 LNHDA and CDR2 SQIVND (reference sequence). V was cut by 3 bases and J by 7 bases, with 12 bases left in between. The CDR3 reads CASSMDPLIGELFF. CDR3 bases: TGTGCCAGTAGTATGGACCCGTTGATCGGGGAGCTGTTTTTT.

This clonotype was seen at least ten times. The chain couples TRBV27 to TRBJ2-2; 7 nucleotides agree with TRBD1. Germline V gene sequence: CDR1 MNHEY, CDR2 SMNVEV (reference sequence). With 6 bases clipped from V and 5 bases from J, the junction kept 12 bases outside the gene matches. This CDR3 spans 16 amino acids. The CDR3 loop is CASSPGRTGWTGELFF. The CDR3 bases are TGTGCCAGCAGCCCGGGTCGGACAGGTTGGACCGGGGAGCTGTTTTTT.

This clonotype showed up just once. One base away lies a much larger clone, so this may be a sequencing read error. The conserved final phenylalanine or tryptophan is absent from the CDR3, which likely points to a read error. The chain recombines TRBV7-2 with TRBJ2-1; 10 bases align to TRBD2. The V gene end was trimmed by 6 bases and the J gene end by 4 bases; junction bases not matched to a gene: 6. The germline V gene encodes CDR1 SGHTA and CDR2 FQGNSA. The CDR3 has 15 amino acids. DNA for the CDR3: TGTGCCAGCAGGCTAACTAGCGGGAATTACAATGAGCAGTTCCTC. Protein: CASRLTSGNYNEQFL.

J is TRBJ2-2 and V is TRBV19; 10 bases map to TRBD2. CDR1 is LNHDA, CDR2 SQIVND, per germline (reference sequence). The CDR3 extends over 14 amino acids. The trim removed 9 bases at V and 4 bases at J, leaving 5 bases unmatched. CDR3 amino acids: CASQREGTTGELFF. As DNA, the CDR3 is TGTGCCAGCCAGCGGGAGGGAACCACCGGGGAGCTGTTTTTT.

The chain is built from TRBV27 and TRBJ1-2; perhaps TRBD1 as D (6 bases). Germline V CDR1 and CDR2: MNHEY, SMNVEV (reference sequence). Trimming left V 8 bases short and J 8 bases short, with 21 bases between. CDR3 length: 14 residues. The CDR3 DNA reads as TGTGCCAGCGGTGCCCTACAGGGAAGGAAGGGCTACACCTTC. This sequence encodes CASGALQGRKGYTF.

This clonotype has at least ten counts. This chain joins TRBV19 and TRBJ2-1; 10 bases line up with TRBD2. The V segment lost 6 bases and the J segment 6 bases; nucleotides outside the gene matches: 5. This CDR3 is 14 amino acids long. Per germline, CDR1 LNHDA and CDR2 SQIVND (reference sequence). The DNA of the CDR3 is TGTGCCAGTAGAAAAGCGGGGGGGCGCAATGAGCAGTTCTTC. Protein sequence: CASRKAGGRNEQFF.

The CDR3 loop reads CASSDRTGGQFNEQFF. Written as DNA, the CDR3 is TGTGCCAGCAGTGACCGGACAGGGGGCCAGTTTAATGAGCAGTTCTTC. The chain is built from TRBV6-1 and TRBJ2-1; 11 bases map to TRBD1. Germline values: CDR1 MNHNS, CDR2 SASEGT. The CDR3 runs 16 residues. The trim removed 3 bases at V and 7 bases at J, leaving 8 bases unmatched.

This clonotype was observed at least ten times. The gene calls are TRBV10-2 and TRBJ1-2; D is unresolved. The CDR3 consists of 14 residues. The germline gives CDR1 WSHSY, CDR2 SAAADI. V was pared by 4 bases and J by 0 bases, with 9 bases between. This CDR3 is CASSVDTSNYGYTF. The CDR3 DNA follows: TGCGCCAGCAGTGTTGACACCTCTAACTATGGCTACACCTTC.

This clonotype was seen repeatedly, ten times or more. This chain uses TRBV20-1 with TRBJ2-1; D gene uncertain. Trimming cost V 5 bases and J 3 bases, with 11 bases left between them. Germline V gene lookup returns CDR1 DFQATT and CDR2 SNEGSKA (reference sequence). The CDR3 length is 13 residues. Here the CDR3 DNA reads TGCAGTGCTCAAGAAAATGTCTACAATGAGCAGTTCTTC. Its protein is CSAQENVYNEQFF.

At least ten counts were recorded for this clonotype. The V call is TRBV29-1, the J call TRBJ2-2, with D unresolved. V lost 0 bases to trimming and J lost 6 bases, with 11 bases between them. In germline, CDR1 is SQVTM, CDR2 ANQGSEA. CDR3 length equals 14 residues. CDR3 bases: TGCAGCGTTGAAGATCGGCGTAGTTCCGGGGAGCTGTTTTTT. Residues: CSVEDRRSSGELFF.

V gene TRBV7-3 combines with J gene TRBJ2-2; a weak D match, TRBD1 (6 bases). The ends were cut back, 5 bases at V and 0 bases at J, with 10 bases in the middle. The CDR3 loop spans 15 amino acids. The germline gives CDR1 SGHTA, CDR2 FQGTGA. The CDR3: CASSLGAANTGELFF. The CDR3 DNA reads TGTGCCAGCAGCCTGGGGGCGGCGAACACCGGGGAGCTGTTTTTT.